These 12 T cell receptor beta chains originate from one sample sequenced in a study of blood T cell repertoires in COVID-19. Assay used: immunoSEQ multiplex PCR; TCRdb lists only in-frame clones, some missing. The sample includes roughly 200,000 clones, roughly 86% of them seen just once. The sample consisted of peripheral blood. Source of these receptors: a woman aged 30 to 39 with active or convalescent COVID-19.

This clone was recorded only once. The CDR3 DNA reads TGTGCCAGCAGCCCCGCTCGGTCAACTAATGAAAAACTGTTTTTT. Translated: CASSPARSTNEKLFF. The chain links TRBV5-4 to TRBJ1-4; D gene unclear. CDR3 length: 15 residues. Germline CDR1 SGHNT, CDR2 YYREEE (reference sequence). V was shortened by 4 bases and J by 0 bases, with 10 bases between the two germline ends.

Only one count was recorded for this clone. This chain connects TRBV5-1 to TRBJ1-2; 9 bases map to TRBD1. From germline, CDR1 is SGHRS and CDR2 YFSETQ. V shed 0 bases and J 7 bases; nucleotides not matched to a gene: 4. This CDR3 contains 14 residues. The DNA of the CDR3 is TGCGCCAGCAGCTTGGAGGGGACAGGGCCTGGCTACACCTTC. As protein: CASSLEGTGPGYTF.

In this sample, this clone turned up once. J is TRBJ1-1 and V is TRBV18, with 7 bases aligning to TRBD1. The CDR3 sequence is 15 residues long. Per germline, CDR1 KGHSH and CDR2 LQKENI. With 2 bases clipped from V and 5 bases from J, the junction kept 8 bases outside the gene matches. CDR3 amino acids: CASSPKEGARTEAFF. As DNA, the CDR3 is TGTGCCAGCTCACCAAAGGAGGGGGCTCGTACTGAAGCTTTCTTT.

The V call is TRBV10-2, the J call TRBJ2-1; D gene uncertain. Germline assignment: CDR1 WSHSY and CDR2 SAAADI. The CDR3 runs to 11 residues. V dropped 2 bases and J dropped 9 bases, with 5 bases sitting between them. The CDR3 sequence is CASSEIVEQFF. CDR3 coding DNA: TGCGCCAGCAGTGAGATCGTTGAGCAGTTCTTC.

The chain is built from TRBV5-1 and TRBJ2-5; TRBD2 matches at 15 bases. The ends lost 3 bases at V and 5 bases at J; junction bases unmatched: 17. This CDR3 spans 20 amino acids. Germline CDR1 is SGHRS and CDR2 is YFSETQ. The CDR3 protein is CASSSGLAGGGGSQRETQYF. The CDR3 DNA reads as TGCGCCAGCAGCTCGGGACTAGCGGGAGGAGGGGGCTCCCAGAGGGAGACCCAGTACTTC.

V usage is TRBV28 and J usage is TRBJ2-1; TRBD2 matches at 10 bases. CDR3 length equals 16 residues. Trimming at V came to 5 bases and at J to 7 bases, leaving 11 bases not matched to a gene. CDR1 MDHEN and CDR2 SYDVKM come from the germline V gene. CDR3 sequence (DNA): TGTGCCAGCAGTCTACCCCGACTAGCGGGTCGTAATGAGCAGTTCTTC. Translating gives CASSLPRLAGRNEQFF.

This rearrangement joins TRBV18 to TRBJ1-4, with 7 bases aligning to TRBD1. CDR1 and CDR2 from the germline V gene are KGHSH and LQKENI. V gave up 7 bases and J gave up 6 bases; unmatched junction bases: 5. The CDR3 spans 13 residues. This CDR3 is CASYTGVHEKLFF. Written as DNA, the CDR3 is TGTGCCAGCTACACAGGGGTTCATGAAAAACTGTTTTTT.

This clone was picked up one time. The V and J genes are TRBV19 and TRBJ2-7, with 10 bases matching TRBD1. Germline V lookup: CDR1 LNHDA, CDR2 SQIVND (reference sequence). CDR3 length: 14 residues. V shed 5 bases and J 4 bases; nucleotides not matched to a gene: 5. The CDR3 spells CASSLPDRGYEQYF. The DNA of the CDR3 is TGTGCCAGTAGTCTCCCGGACAGGGGGTACGAGCAGTACTTC.

The CDR3 DNA is TGCAGCGTTGAAGTATTTGCCGGGGAGCTGTTTTTT. Its protein is CSVEVFAGELFF. The chain joins TRBV29-1 to TRBJ2-2, with unresolved D. Trimming cost V 1 base and J 6 bases, with 6 bases left between them. This CDR3 is built from 12 residues. In germline, CDR1 is SQVTM, CDR2 ANQGSEA.

Here the CDR3 DNA reads TGTGCCAGCAGCCGACTAGCGGGAGGGCTCTACGAGCAGTACTTC. Residues: CASSRLAGGLYEQYF. This chain links TRBV6-2 or TRBV6-3 with TRBJ2-7; TRBD2 aligns across 14 bases. V lost 6 bases, J lost 3 bases, and 4 bases stayed unmatched. The germline gives CDR1 MNHEY, CDR2 SVGEGT. The CDR3 runs to 15 residues.

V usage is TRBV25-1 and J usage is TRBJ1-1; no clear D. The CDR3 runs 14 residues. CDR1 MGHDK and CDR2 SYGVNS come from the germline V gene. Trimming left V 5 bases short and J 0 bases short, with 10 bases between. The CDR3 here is CASSPTAMNTEAFF. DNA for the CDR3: TGTGCCAGCAGTCCAACTGCGATGAACACTGAAGCTTTCTTT.

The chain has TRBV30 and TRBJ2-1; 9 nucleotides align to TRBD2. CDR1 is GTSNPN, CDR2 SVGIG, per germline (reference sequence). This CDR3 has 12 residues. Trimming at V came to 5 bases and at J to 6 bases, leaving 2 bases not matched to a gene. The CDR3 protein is CAWGSGGNEQFF. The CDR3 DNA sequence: TGTGCCTGGGGTAGCGGGGGCAATGAGCAGTTCTTC.